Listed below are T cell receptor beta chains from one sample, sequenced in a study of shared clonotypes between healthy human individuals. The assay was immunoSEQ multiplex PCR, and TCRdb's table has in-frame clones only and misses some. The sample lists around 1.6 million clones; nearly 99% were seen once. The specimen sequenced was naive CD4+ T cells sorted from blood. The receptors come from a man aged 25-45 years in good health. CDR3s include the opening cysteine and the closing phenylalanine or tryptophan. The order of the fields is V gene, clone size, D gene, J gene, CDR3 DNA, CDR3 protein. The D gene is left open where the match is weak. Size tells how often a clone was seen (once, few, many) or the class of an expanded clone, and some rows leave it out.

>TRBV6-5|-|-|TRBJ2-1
TGTGCCAGCAAGGTGGTGGGGGGCAATCACAATGAGCAGTTCTTC
CASKVVGGNHNEQFF
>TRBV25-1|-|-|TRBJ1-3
TGTGCCAGCAGTCCCATATCCTCCAGGGACTCCGGAAACACCATATATTTT
CASSPISSRDSGNTIYF
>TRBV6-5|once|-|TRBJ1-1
TGTGCCAGCAGTTATTCTGGACCAGGCACTGAAGCTTTCTTT
CASSYSGPGTEAFF
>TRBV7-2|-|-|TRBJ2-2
TGTGCCAGCAGCTTAGTTGTTCCCGGGGAGCTGTTTTTT
CASSLVVPGELFF
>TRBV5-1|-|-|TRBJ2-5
TGCGCCAGCTCCATCTCAGGGACCCAAGAGACCCAGTACTTC
CASSISGTQETQYF
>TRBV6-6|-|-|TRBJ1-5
TGTGCCAGCAGGTCAGGTGAGGGCAATCAGCCCCAGCATTTT
CASRSGEGNQPQHF
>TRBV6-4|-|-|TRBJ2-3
TGTGCCAGCAGTGACTCCAGGGCGAATAGAGATACGCAGTATTTT
CASSDSRANRDTQYF
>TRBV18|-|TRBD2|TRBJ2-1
TGTGCCAGCTCACAGACTAGCGGCCATCAAATGGGGTCCTACAATGAGCAGTTCTTC
CASSQTSGHQMGSYNEQFF
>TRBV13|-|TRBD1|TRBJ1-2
TGTGCCAGCAGCTCCCCGCGGACAGGGATCTATGGCTACACCTTC
CASSSPRTGIYGYTF
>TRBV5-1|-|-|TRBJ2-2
TGCGCCAGCAGCTCGAACACCGGGGAGCTGTTTTTT
CASSSNTGELFF
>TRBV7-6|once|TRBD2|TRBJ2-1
TGTGCCAGCAGCTTAAAGGCAGCGGGAGGTAGGAATGAGCAGTTCTTC
CASSLKAAGGRNEQFF
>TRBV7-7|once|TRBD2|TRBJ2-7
TGTGCCAGCAGCCCCAGCGGGAGCTACGAGCAGTACTTC
CASSPSGSYEQYF